This section outlines one T cell receptor beta chain sequence together with its context. Profiled with immunoSEQ multiplex PCR; TCRdb holds only in-frame clones, not every one. The table lists about 130,000 clones, roughly four fifths of them singletons. CDR1 and CDR2 from the germline V gene are MDHEN and SYDVKM. The CDR3 is made up of 16 amino acids. Unmatched junction bases numbered 2, after V lost 5 bases and J lost 1 base. The sample belongs to a study of blood T cell repertoires in COVID-19. Study summary: Both acute and convalescent COVID-19 samples were obtained from the United States, Italy and Spain. The cDNA or gDNA used as material had been derived from T cells, B-cell-depleted T cells, or PBMCs.

V usage is TRBV28 and J usage is TRBJ1-6; 10 nucleotides agree with TRBD1. Sequencing input: peripheral blood. The receptor was derived from a woman in her fifties or sixties with acute or convalescent COVID-19. The chain's CDR3 is CASSTGQGSYNSPLHF. CDR3 coding DNA: TGTGCCAGCAGTACGGGACAGGGGTCCTATAATTCACCCCTCCACTTT.